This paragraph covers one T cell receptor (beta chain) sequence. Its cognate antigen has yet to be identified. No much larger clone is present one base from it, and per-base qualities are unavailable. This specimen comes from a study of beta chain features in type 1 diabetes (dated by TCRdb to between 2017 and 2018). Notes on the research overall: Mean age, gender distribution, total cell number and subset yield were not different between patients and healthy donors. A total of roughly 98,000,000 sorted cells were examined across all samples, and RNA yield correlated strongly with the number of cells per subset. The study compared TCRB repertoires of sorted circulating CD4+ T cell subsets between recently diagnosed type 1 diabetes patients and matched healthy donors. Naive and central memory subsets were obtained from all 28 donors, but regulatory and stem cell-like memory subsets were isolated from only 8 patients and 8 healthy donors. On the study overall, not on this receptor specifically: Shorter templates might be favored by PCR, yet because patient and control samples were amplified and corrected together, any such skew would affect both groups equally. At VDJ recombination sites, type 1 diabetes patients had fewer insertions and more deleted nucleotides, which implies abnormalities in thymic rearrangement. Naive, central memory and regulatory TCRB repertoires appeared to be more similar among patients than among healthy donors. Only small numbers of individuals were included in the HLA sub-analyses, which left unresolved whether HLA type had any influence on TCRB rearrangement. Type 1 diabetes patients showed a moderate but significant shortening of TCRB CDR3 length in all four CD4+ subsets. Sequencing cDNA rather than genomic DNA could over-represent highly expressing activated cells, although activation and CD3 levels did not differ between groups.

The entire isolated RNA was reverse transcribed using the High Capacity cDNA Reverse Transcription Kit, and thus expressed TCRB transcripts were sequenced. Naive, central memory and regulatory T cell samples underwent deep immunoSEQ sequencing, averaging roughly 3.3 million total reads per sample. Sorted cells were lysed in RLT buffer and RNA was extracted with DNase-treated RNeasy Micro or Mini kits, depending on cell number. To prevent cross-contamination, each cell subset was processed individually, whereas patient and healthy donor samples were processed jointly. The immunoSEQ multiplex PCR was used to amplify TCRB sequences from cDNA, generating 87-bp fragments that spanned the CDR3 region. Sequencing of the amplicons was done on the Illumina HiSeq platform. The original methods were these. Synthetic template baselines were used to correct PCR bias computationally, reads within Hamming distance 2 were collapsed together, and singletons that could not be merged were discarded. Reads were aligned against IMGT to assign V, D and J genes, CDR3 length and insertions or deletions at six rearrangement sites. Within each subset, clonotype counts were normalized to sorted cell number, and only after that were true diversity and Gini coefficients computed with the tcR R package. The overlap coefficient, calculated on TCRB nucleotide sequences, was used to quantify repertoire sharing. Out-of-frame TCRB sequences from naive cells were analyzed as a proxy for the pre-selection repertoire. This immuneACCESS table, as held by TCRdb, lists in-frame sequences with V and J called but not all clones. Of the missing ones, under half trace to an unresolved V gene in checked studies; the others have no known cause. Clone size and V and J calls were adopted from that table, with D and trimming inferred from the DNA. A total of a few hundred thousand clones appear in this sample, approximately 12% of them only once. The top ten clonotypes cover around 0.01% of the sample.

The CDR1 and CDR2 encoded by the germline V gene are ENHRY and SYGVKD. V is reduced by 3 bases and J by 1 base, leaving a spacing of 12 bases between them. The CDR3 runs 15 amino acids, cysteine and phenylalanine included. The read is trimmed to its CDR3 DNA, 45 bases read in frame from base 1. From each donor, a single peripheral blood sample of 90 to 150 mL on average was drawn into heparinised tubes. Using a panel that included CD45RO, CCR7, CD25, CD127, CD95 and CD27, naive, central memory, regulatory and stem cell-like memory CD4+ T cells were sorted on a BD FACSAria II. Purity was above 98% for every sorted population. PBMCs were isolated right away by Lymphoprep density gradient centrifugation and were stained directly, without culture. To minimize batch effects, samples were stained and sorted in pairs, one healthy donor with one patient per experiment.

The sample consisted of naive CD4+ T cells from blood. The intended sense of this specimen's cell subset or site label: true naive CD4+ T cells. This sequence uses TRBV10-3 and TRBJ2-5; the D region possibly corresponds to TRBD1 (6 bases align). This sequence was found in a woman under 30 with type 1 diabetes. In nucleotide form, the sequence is TGTGCCATCAGTGAACCGGGCAGGGGCCAAGAGACCCAGTACTTC. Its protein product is CAISEPGRGQETQYF.